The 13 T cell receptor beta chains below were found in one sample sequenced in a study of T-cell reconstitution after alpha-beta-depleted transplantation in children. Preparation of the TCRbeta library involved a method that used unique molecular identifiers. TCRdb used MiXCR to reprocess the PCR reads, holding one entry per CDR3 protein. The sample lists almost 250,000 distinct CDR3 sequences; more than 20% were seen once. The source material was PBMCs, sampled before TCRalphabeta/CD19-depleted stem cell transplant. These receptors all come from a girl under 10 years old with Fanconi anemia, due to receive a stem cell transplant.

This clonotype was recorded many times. CDR3 protein: CSVEAGEADTQYF. CDR3 DNA sequence: TGCAGCGTTGAGGCGGGGGAGGCAGATACGCAGTATTTT. The rearrangement links TRBV29-1 to TRBJ2-3; 7 bases are shared with TRBD2. Per germline, CDR1 SQVTM and CDR2 ANQGSEA. The J segment lost 4 bases and the V segment lost 3 bases, leaving 4 bases of the junction unmatched. CDR3 size: 13 residues.

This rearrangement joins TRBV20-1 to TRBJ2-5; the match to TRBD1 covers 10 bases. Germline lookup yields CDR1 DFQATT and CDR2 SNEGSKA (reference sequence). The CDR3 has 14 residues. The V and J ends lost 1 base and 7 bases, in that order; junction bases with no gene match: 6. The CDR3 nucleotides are TGCAGTGCTAGAGCGGGACAGGGGTCCTGGACCCAGTACTTC. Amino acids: CSARAGQGSWTQYF.

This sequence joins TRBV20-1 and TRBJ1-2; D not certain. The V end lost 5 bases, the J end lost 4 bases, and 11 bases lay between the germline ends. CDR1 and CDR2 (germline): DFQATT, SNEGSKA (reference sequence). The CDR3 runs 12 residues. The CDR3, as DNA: TGCAGTGCTTGGGGAAAAGGCTATGGCTACACCTTC. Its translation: CSAWGKGYGYTF.

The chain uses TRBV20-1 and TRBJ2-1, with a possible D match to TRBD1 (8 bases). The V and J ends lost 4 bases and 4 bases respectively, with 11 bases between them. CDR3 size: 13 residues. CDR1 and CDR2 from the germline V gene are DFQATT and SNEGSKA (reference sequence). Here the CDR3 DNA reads TGCAGTGCTAACAGGGGGGGGTACAATGAGCAGTTCTTC. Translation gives CSANRGGYNEQFF.

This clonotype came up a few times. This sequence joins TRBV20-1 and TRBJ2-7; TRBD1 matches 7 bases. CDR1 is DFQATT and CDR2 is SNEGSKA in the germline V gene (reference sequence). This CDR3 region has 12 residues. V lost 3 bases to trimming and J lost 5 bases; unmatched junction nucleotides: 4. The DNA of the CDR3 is TGCAGTGCTAGTACAGGGGTGGACGAGCAGTACTTC. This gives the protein CSASTGVDEQYF.

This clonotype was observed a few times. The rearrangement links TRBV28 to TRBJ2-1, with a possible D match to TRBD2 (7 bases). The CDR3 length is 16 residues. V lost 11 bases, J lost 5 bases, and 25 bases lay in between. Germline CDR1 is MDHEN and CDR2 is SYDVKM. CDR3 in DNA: TGTGCCGGAACCCTTGGGAGGGGGAGGGACGACAATGAGCAGTTCTTC. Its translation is CAGTLGRGRDDNEQFF. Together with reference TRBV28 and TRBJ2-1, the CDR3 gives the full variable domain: DVKVTQSSRYLVKRTGEKVFLECVQDMDHENMFWYRQDPGLGLRLIYFSYDVKMKEKGDIPEGYSVSREKKERFSLILESASTNQTSMYLCAGTLGRGRDDNEQFFGPGTRLTVL.

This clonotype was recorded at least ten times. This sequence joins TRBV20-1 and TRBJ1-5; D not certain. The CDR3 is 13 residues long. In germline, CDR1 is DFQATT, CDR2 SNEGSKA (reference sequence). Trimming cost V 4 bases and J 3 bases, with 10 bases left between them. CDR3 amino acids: CSATFGHNQPQHF. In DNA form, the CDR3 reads TGCAGTGCTACATTTGGTCACAATCAGCCCCAGCATTTT.

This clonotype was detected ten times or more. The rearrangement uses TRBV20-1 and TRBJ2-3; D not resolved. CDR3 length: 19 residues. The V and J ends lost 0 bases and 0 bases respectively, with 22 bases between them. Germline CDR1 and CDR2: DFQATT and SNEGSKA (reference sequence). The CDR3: CSARDPARPQGASTDTQYF. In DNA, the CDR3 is TGCAGTGCTAGAGATCCCGCTCGCCCACAAGGCGCTAGCACAGATACGCAGTATTTT.

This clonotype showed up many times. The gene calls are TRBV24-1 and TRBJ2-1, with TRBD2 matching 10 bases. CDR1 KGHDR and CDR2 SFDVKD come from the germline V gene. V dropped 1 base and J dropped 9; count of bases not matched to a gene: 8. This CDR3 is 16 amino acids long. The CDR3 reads CATSDFGTSAQGEQFF. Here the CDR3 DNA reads TGTGCCACCAGTGATTTTGGGACTAGCGCTCAAGGTGAGCAGTTCTTC.

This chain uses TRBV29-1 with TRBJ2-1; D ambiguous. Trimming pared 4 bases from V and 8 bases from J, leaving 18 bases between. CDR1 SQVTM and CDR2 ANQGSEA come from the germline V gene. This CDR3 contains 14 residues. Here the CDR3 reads CSVGIFVGADEQFF. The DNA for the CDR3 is TGCAGCGTTGGGATCTTTGTTGGAGCCGATGAGCAGTTCTTC.

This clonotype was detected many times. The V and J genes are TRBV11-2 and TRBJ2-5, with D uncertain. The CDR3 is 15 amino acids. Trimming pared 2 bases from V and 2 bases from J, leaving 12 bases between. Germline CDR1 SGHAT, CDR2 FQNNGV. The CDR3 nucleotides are TGTGCCAGCAGCTTACTTAACCTCGGGCAAGAGACCCAGTACTTC. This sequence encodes CASSLLNLGQETQYF. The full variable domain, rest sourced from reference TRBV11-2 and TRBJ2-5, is EAGVAQSPRYKIIEKRQSVAFWCNPISGHATLYWYQQILGQGPKLLIQFQNNGVVDDSQLPKDRFSAERLKGVDSTLKIQPAKLEDSAVYLCASSLLNLGQETQYFGPGTRLLVL.

The CDR3 reads CASSLAGTGVYEQYF. Here the CDR3 DNA reads TGTGCCAGCAGTCTCGCCGGGACAGGGGTCTACGAGCAGTACTTC. The chain joins TRBV6-2 or TRBV6-3 to TRBJ2-7; TRBD1 agrees at 10 bases. Germline V gene lookup returns CDR1 MNHEY and CDR2 SVGEGT. The CDR3 is 15 residues long. J lost 3 bases, V lost 5 bases, and 7 bases had no gene match.

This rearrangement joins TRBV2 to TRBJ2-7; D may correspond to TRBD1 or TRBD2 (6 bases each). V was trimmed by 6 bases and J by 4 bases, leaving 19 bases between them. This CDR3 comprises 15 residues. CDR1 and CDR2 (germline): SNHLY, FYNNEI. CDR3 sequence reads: CASSIEGGRDYEQYF. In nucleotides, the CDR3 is TGTGCCAGCAGCATTGAGGGGGGACGAGATTACGAGCAGTACTTC.